This TCR beta chain was captured by sequencing in a study of tumor T cells in aggressive B-cell lymphoma. The data were produced by immunoSEQ multiplex PCR, yet TCRdb's version contains in-frame clones alone and is incomplete. In the table there are roughly 1,800 clones, 90% to 95% of which are singletons. This CDR3 is 15 amino acids long. J lost 2 bases, V lost 4 bases, and 3 bases had no gene match. Germline V CDR1 and CDR2: SGHNT, YYREEE (reference sequence). This clonotype was sampled from an adult with diffuse large B cell lymphoma. Some clones in this sample may be carry-over from other donors' samples. The chain uses TRBV5-4 and TRBJ2-1, with TRBD1 identical over 10 bases. The specimen was tumor tissue. The CDR3 DNA follows: TGTGCCAGCAGCCCGACAGGGGGCGCCTACAATGAGCAGTTCTTC. Translated: CASSPTGGAYNEQFF.